The 29 T cell receptor beta chains listed next were all sequenced from one sample in a study of blood T cell repertoires in COVID-19. The table came from immunoSEQ multiplex PCR; TCRdb's copy has only in-frame clones and leaves some out. The table includes approximately 280,000 clones, 86% detected once. Sample: PBMCs or T cells enriched from blood (not recorded which). The source of these receptors is a woman in her late teens or twenties who had recovered from COVID-19.

The J gene is TRBJ1-4, the V gene TRBV19; no reliable D call. CDR1 LNHDA and CDR2 SQIVND come from the germline V gene (reference sequence). The CDR3 extends over 14 amino acids. Trimming shortened V by 1 base and J by 6 bases, and 9 bases separated the two germline ends. CDR3 in amino acids: CASSIAPVYEKLFF. CDR3 nucleotide sequence: TGTGCCAGTAGTATAGCCCCCGTTTATGAAAAACTGTTTTTT.

The CDR3: CASSIAGSQPQHF. The CDR3 nucleotides are TGTGCCAGTAGTATTGCGGGTTCGCAGCCCCAGCATTTT. The chain carries TRBV19 and TRBJ1-5, with unresolved D. Germline V gives CDR1 LNHDA, CDR2 SQIVND (reference sequence). The CDR3 length is 13 residues. V was pared by 3 bases and J by 7 bases, with 10 bases between.

The V call is TRBV9, the J call TRBJ2-7; possible D gene TRBD2, 7 bases. CDR3 length equals 14 residues. CDR1 is SGDLS, CDR2 YYNGEE, per germline. With 0 bases removed from V and 3 bases from J, the gap between germline ends came to 10 bases. The CDR3 sequence: CASSVAGGNYEQYF. For the CDR3, the DNA is TGTGCCAGCAGCGTAGCGGGGGGCAACTACGAGCAGTACTTC.

Only one count was recorded for this clone. This rearrangement joins TRBV11-3 to TRBJ2-6, with a tentative D call TRBD1 (7 bases). The CDR3 length is 17 residues. With 3 bases removed from V and 3 bases from J, the gap between germline ends came to 15 bases. CDR1 is SGHNT, CDR2 YENEEA, per germline. The CDR3 here is CASSFSGGLSGANVLTF. In nucleotides, the CDR3 is TGTGCCAGCAGCTTTTCAGGGGGGCTAAGTGGGGCCAACGTCCTGACTTTC.

The chain combines TRBV29-1 with TRBJ1-2; D gene unclear. V lost 4 bases and J lost 6, with 18 bases in between. The germline gives CDR1 SQVTM, CDR2 ANQGSEA. The CDR3 contains 14 residues. This CDR3 is CSVAWIGRVHGYTF. CDR3 nucleotide sequence: TGCAGCGTTGCTTGGATAGGGAGGGTTCATGGCTACACCTTC.

This clone was seen once. V is TRBV29-1 and J is TRBJ2-2; 7 bases agree with TRBD2. The CDR3 runs to 14 residues. Germline CDR1 reads SQVTM; CDR2 reads ANQGSEA. Trimming took 4 bases from V and 7 from J; bases not matched to a gene: 9. The chain's CDR3 is CSVVGGRGGGELFF. For the CDR3, the DNA is TGCAGCGTTGTAGGAGGGAGGGGTGGCGGGGAGCTGTTTTTT.

The chain employs TRBV6-5 and TRBJ2-3; 11 nucleotides agree with TRBD2. This CDR3 is built from 15 residues. V shed 5 bases and J 2 bases; nucleotides not matched to a gene: 3. The germline CDR1 and CDR2 sequences are MNHEY and SVGAGI. CDR3 protein: CASSRSGRATDTQYF. The CDR3 DNA sequence: TGTGCCAGCAGTCGTAGCGGGAGGGCCACAGATACGCAGTATTTT.

This clone has only a few counts. CDR3 sequence reads: CASTWTPSTDTQYF. The DNA of the CDR3 is TGTGCCAGCACTTGGACACCCAGCACAGATACGCAGTATTTT. The chain is built from TRBV2 and TRBJ2-3, with D possibly being TRBD1 (5 bases). Germline V gene data show CDR1 as SNHLY and CDR2 as FYNNEI. The length of the CDR3 is 14 residues. Trimming took 7 bases from V and 0 from J, leaving 11 bases between them.

This chain connects TRBV1 to TRBJ2-5; the DNA was not compared with TRBD1, the D call given in the table. TRBV1 is flagged as a pseudogene. The CDR3 is 12 residues long. The CDR3 region is CTSKGAPETQYF. The CDR3 nucleotides read TGCACCAGCAAGGGGGCCCCAGAGACCCAGTACTTC.

The chain employs TRBV7-2 and TRBJ1-2; D is possibly TRBD1 (6 bases). This CDR3 is built from 15 residues. CDR1 and CDR2 from the germline V gene are SGHTA and FQGNSA. Trimming removed 5 bases at V and 0 bases at J, with 13 bases between. The CDR3 loop reads CASSPRGGTNYGYTF. The CDR3, as DNA: TGTGCCAGCAGCCCCCGAGGGGGAACTAACTATGGCTACACCTTC.

The J gene is TRBJ1-2, the V gene TRBV3-1 (or the pseudogene TRBV3-2), with D perhaps TRBD1 (6 bases). The CDR3 has 14 residues. CDR1 and CDR2 from the germline V gene are LGHDT and YNNKEL (reference sequence). Trimming stripped 3 bases from V and 6 bases from J, with 14 bases between. CDR3 region: CASSQNRASHGYTF. CDR3 bases: TGTGCCAGCAGCCAGAACAGGGCTAGCCATGGCTACACCTTC.

J is TRBJ2-7 and V is TRBV29-1, with 11 bases aligning to TRBD2. The CDR3 is 15 amino acids. Germline assignment: CDR1 SQVTM and CDR2 ANQGSEA. Trimming took 7 bases from V and 6 from J; bases not matched to a gene: 14. CDR3 DNA sequence: TGCAGCGCAGGACAGCGTATTAGCGGGAGGGCCGAGCAGTACTTC. Its translation: CSAGQRISGRAEQYF.

The chain carries TRBV27 and TRBJ2-7, with 7 bases that match TRBD1. Germline loops: CDR1 MNHEY, CDR2 SMNVEV (reference sequence). The V segment lost 1 base and the J segment 9 bases; nucleotides outside the gene matches: 15. This CDR3 has 16 amino acids. CDR3 loop: CASSLYQGGFGIVQYF. The CDR3 DNA reads TGTGCCAGCAGTTTATATCAAGGGGGCTTTGGTATAGTGCAGTACTTC.

This chain connects TRBV27 to TRBJ1-2, with D hard to call. The CDR3 totals 15 residues. Germline loops: CDR1 MNHEY, CDR2 SMNVEV (reference sequence). The V gene lost 6 bases and the J gene lost 2 bases, with 16 bases spanning the gap. CDR3 in amino acids: CASSWTASPNYGYTF. In DNA form, the CDR3 reads TGTGCCAGCAGCTGGACTGCAAGTCCAAACTATGGCTACACCTTC.

The gene calls are TRBV10-2 and TRBJ2-1; no reliable D call. The length of the CDR3 is 15 residues. CDR1 and CDR2 (germline): WSHSY, SAAADI. V gave up 0 bases and J gave up 5 bases, with 11 bases separating them. As DNA, the CDR3 is TGCGCCAGCAGTGAGTCGGAGAGCGAGGACAATGAGCAGTTCTTC. As protein: CASSESESEDNEQFF.

The V and J genes are TRBV27 and TRBJ2-7; 8 bases agree with TRBD2. The CDR3 runs 15 residues. The germline V gene encodes CDR1 MNHEY and CDR2 SMNVEV (reference sequence). V lost 5 bases, J lost 5 bases, and 11 bases stayed unmatched. CDR3 amino acids: CASSTKGLVGDEQYF. The CDR3, as DNA: TGTGCCAGCAGTACCAAGGGACTAGTAGGCGACGAGCAGTACTTC.

This clone occurred a few times. This sequence joins TRBV6-5 and TRBJ2-2; TRBD1 agrees at 7 bases. The length of the CDR3 is 13 residues. With V trimmed by 6 bases and J by 5 bases, 3 bases remained unmatched. From germline, CDR1 is MNHEY and CDR2 SVGAGI. Here the CDR3 DNA reads TGTGCCAGCAGACTACAGGGGACCGGGGAGCTGTTTTTT. Amino acid sequence: CASRLQGTGELFF.

The chain combines TRBV30 with TRBJ1-5; the match to TRBD1 covers 9 bases. V was clipped by 4 bases and J by 5 bases; unmatched bases: 6. Germline V gene data show CDR1 as GTSNPN and CDR2 as SVGIG (reference sequence). This CDR3 region has 14 residues. CDR3 sequence reads: CAWNSQGAYQPQHF. The CDR3, as DNA: TGTGCCTGGAACTCACAGGGGGCGTATCAGCCCCAGCATTTT.

The V and J genes are TRBV6-4 and TRBJ2-1, with 7 nucleotides matching TRBD2. Germline V CDR1 and CDR2: MRHNA, SNTAGT. V lost 5 bases to trimming and J lost 3 bases; unmatched junction nucleotides: 7. The CDR3 spans 15 residues. This CDR3 is CASSLISGDYNEQFF. The CDR3 region has the DNA TGTGCCAGCAGTCTTATAAGCGGGGACTACAATGAGCAGTTCTTC.

The chain carries TRBV5-1 and TRBJ1-2; D not certain. V lost 0 bases, J lost 7 bases, and 13 bases lay in between. CDR3 length equals 14 residues. In germline, CDR1 is SGHRS, CDR2 YFSETQ. The DNA for the CDR3 is TGCGCCAGCAGCTTGGCCAACTGGGAGAGTGGCTACACCTTC. Its protein product is CASSLANWESGYTF.

The genes are TRBV6-4 and TRBJ1-1, with a possible D match to TRBD1 (6 bases). Germline loops: CDR1 MRHNA, CDR2 SNTAGT. The CDR3 is 12 residues long. Trimming left V 2 bases short and J 5 bases short, with 6 bases between. CDR3 DNA sequence: TGTGCCAGCAGTGACAGGGGGACTGAAGCTTTCTTT. Its protein is CASSDRGTEAFF.

This clone was counted a single time. This chain links TRBV7-9 with TRBJ2-1, with a weak D call TRBD1 (6 bases). Trimming took off 8 bases at V and 7 bases at J, with 18 bases between the two ends. This CDR3 has 14 amino acids. In germline, CDR1 is SEHNR, CDR2 FQNEAQ (reference sequence). The CDR3 loop is CASPIGQSLNEQFF. The CDR3 region has the DNA TGTGCCAGCCCGATTGGACAGTCCTTGAATGAGCAGTTCTTC.

The rearrangement uses TRBV28 and TRBJ1-2; D ambiguous. With 2 bases removed from V and 0 bases from J, the gap between germline ends came to 19 bases. Per germline, CDR1 MDHEN and CDR2 SYDVKM. The CDR3 covers 18 residues. This CDR3 is CASSLGRRHGLTNYGYTF. DNA for the CDR3: TGTGCCAGCAGTTTAGGGAGGAGACATGGGCTTACTAACTATGGCTACACCTTC.

The rearrangement links TRBV6-5 to TRBJ1-2; a possible D gene is TRBD1 (5 bases). CDR1 and CDR2 (germline): MNHEY, SVGAGI. CDR3 length equals 16 residues. The V and J ends lost 0 bases and 7 bases respectively, with 18 bases between them. The CDR3 protein is CASSYSGAGDVIGYTF. The DNA of the CDR3 is TGTGCCAGCAGTTACTCTGGGGCGGGGGACGTTATTGGCTACACCTTC.

In its sample, this clone was seen once. The V call is TRBV28, the J call TRBJ1-2; TRBD1 matches at 8 bases. The germline CDR1 and CDR2 sequences are MDHEN and SYDVKM. The CDR3 spans 13 residues. J lost 4 bases, V lost 7 bases, and 5 bases had no gene match. This chain's CDR3 is CASTPGGTYGYTF. Written as DNA, the CDR3 is TGTGCCAGCACCCCAGGGGGCACCTATGGCTACACCTTC.

This rearrangement joins TRBV5-1 to TRBJ2-5, with TRBD2 matching over 13 bases. V gave up 0 bases and J gave up 3 bases; unmatched junction bases: 5. Germline V gene lookup returns CDR1 SGHRS and CDR2 YFSETQ. CDR3 size: 17 residues. The DNA for the CDR3 is TGCGCCAGCAGCTTGGGACTAGCGGGGGGCGATGAAGAGACCCAGTACTTC. Its protein is CASSLGLAGGDEETQYF.

The chain carries TRBV19 and TRBJ2-3, with D perhaps TRBD1 (5 bases). V dropped 2 bases and J dropped 2 bases, with 14 bases sitting between them. CDR1 and CDR2 (germline): LNHDA, SQIVND (reference sequence). The CDR3 contains 16 residues. CDR3 region: CASSIRTGAVTDTQYF. The CDR3 DNA reads TGTGCCAGTAGTATACGTACAGGAGCCGTCACAGATACGCAGTATTTT.

The V and J genes are TRBV30 and TRBJ1-2, with 8 bases fitting TRBD1. Germline V CDR1 and CDR2: GTSNPN, SVGIG (reference sequence). With 1 base clipped from V and 5 bases from J, the junction kept 6 bases outside the gene matches. The CDR3 extends over 14 amino acids. The DNA of the CDR3 is TGTGCCTGGAGTGAGGGACAGGTGGTGTATGGCTACACCTTC. Residues: CAWSEGQVVYGYTF.

This clone occurred once. V usage is TRBV7-2 and J usage is TRBJ2-5, with 10 bases identical to TRBD2. The ends lost 1 base at V and 6 bases at J; junction bases unmatched: 11. The CDR3 length is 17 residues. Per the germline V gene, CDR1 is SGHTA and CDR2 is FQGNSA. The CDR3 protein is CASSLGVPSGGIKTQYF. DNA for the CDR3: TGTGCCAGCAGCTTAGGGGTCCCTAGCGGGGGAATTAAGACCCAGTACTTC. Full variable domain (outside the CDR3, taken from reference TRBV7-2 and TRBJ2-5): GAGVSQSPSNKVTEKGKDVELRCDPISGHTALYWYRQSLGQGLEFLIYFQGNSAPDKSGLPSDRFSAERTGGSVSTLTIQRTQQEDSAVYLCASSLGVPSGGIKTQYFGPGTRLLVL.